This entry concerns a single T cell receptor beta chain. The data were obtained in a study of blood T cell repertoires in COVID-19. Across the study: Nucleic acid was either cDNA or gDNA, and it came from T cells, B-cell-depleted T cells, or PBMCs.

CDR3 size: 11 residues. Trimming removed 7 bases from V and 10 bases from J, with 13 bases in between. The germline V gene has CDR1 DFQATT and CDR2 SNEGSKA (reference sequence). TCRdb keeps only in-frame clones here, not all; method: immunoSEQ multiplex PCR. The sample consists of about 220,000 clones, 65% to 85% of them appearing once. The source is a human donor in a cohort sampled during active COVID-19. Sequencing used peripheral blood. This chain uses TRBV20-1 with TRBJ2-2; a possible D gene is TRBD2 (6 bases). The CDR3 protein is CSVGTGEELFF. The CDR3 region has the DNA TGCAGTGTTGGGACTGGAGAGGAGCTGTTTTTT.